This T cell receptor beta chain appears in the sequencing data of a study of regulatory T cells in long-lasting Graves disease. Study-wide points: Persistent Graves' patients showed less TCR diversity than newly diagnosed ones.

According to the study, TCR beta libraries were built with iRepertoire HTBI primers and CDR3-region Arm-PCR. One entry per CDR3 protein, called by TCRdb with MiXCR from the multiplex PCR reads. The sample carries 680,000 or so distinct CDR3 sequences, 16% recorded once. This clonotype came up many times. Its antigen remains unknown. There are 14 residues in the CDR3. J gave up 1 base and V 3 bases, and 1 base lay outside the gene matches. Germline loops: CDR1 MDHEN, CDR2 SYDVKM. The time point denotes: newly diagnosed GD, antithyroid drugs for less than 3 months. Generation of the TCR library employed RNA extracted from PBMCs. These sequences were also reported in another study, on T cells in Graves' hyperthyroidism and ophthalmopathy. That work states: Any patient presenting with uncontrolled infection, other autoimmune disease, pregnancy or lactation was left out.

The sample in question was peripheral blood mononuclear cells (PBMCs), obtained at new diagnosis, from a patient treated with antithyroid drugs. V usage is TRBV28 and J usage is TRBJ2-3; 7 bases align to TRBD2. The clonotype was recovered from a young woman with Graves disease. CDR3 protein: CASSFAGGTDTQYF. As DNA, the CDR3 is TGTGCCAGCAGTTTCGCGGGAGGCACAGATACGCAGTATTTT. The whole variable domain, remainder taken from reference TRBV28 and TRBJ2-3, is DVKVTQSSRYLVKRTGEKVFLECVQDMDHENMFWYRQDPGLGLRLIYFSYDVKMKEKGDIPEGYSVSREKKERFSLILESASTNQTSMYLCASSFAGGTDTQYFGPGTRLTVL.